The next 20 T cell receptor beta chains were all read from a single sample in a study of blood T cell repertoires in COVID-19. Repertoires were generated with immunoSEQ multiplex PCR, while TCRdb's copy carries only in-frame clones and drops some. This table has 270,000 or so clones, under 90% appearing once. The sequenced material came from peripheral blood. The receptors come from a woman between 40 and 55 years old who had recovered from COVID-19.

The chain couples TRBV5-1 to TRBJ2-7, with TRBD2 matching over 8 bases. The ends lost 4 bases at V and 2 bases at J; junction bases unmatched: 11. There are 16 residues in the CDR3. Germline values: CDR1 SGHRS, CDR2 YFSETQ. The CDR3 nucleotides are TGCGCCAGCAGCCGCGCTGGGCGGGAGGACGCCTACGAGCAGTACTTC. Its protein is CASSRAGREDAYEQYF. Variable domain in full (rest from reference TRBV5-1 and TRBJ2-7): KAGVTQTPRYLIKTRGQQVTLSCSPISGHRSVSWYQQTPGQGLQFLFEYFSETQRNKGNFPGRFSGRQFSNSRSEMNVSTLELGDSALYLCASSRAGREDAYEQYFGPGTRLTVT.

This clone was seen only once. The CDR3 sequence: CASTKFPGGEQYF. DNA for the CDR3: TGTGCCAGCACCAAATTTCCCGGAGGTGAGCAGTACTTC. The chain recombines TRBV12-3 or TRBV12-4 with TRBJ2-7; weak D call: TRBD2 (5 bases). V was cut by 7 bases and J by 7 bases, with 17 bases left in between. The CDR3 is 13 residues long.

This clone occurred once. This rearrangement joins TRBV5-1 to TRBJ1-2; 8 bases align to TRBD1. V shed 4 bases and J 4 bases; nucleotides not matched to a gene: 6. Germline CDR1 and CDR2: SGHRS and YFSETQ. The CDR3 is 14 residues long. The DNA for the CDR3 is TGCGCCAGCAGCCCGGACAGGGACCGCTATGGCTACACCTTC. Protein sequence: CASSPDRDRYGYTF.

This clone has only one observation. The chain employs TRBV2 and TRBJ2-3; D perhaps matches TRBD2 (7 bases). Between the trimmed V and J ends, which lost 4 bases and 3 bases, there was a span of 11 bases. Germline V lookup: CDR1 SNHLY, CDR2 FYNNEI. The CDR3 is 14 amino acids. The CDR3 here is CASSVGGGTDTQYF. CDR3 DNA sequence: TGTGCCAGCAGTGTAGGGGGGGGAACAGATACGCAGTATTTT.

The CDR3 DNA follows: TGTGCCTGGAGTGGGACTAGCGGAGGGAGGGGAGAGACCCAGTACTTC. Translating gives CAWSGTSGGRGETQYF. The J gene is TRBJ2-5, the V gene TRBV30, with 10 bases identical to TRBD2. Germline CDR1 GTSNPN, CDR2 SVGIG (reference sequence). The length of the CDR3 is 16 residues. V dropped 1 base and J dropped 4; count of bases not matched to a gene: 9.

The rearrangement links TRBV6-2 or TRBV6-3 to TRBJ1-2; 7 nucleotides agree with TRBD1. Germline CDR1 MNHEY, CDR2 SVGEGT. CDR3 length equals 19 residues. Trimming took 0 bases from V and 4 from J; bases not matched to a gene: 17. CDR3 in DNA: TGTGCCAGCAGTTACTCGATTCTGGGAGACAGGGCCGACACCTATGGCTACACCTTC. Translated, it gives CASSYSILGDRADTYGYTF.

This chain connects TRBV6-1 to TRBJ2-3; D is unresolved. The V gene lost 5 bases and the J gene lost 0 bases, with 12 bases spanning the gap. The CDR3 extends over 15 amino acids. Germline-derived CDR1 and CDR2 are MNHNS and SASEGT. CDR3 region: CASSLRVTSTDTQYF. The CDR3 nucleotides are TGTGCCAGCAGTCTTCGCGTTACTAGCACAGATACGCAGTATTTT.

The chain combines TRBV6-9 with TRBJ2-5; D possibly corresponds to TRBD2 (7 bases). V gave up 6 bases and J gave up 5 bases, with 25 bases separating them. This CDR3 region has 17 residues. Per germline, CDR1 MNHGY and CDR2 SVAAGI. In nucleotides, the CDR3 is TGTGCCAGCAGCTCCTGTGGGGGCGGGAGAACTTTGGAGACCCAGTACTTC. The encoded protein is CASSSCGGGRTLETQYF.

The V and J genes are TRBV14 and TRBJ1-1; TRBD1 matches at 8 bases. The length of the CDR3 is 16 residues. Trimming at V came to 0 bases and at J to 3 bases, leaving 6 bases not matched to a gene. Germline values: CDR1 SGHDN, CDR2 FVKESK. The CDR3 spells CASSQEDRVSHTEAFF. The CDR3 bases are TGTGCCAGCAGCCAAGAGGACAGGGTGAGTCACACTGAAGCTTTCTTT.

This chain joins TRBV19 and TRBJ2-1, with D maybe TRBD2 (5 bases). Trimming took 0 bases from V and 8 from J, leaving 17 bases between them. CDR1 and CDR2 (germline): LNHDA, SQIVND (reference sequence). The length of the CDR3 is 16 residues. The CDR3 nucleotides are TGTGCCAGTAGTATAGATGCGGGTTTGGGGTTGGATGAGCAGTTCTTC. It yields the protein CASSIDAGLGLDEQFF.

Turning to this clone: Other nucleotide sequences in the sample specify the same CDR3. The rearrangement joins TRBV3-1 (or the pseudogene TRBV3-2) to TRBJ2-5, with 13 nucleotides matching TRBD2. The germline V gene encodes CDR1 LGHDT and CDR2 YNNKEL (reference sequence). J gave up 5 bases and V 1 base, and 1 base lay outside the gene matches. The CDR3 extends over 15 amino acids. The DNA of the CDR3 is TGTGCCAGCAGCCAAGGACTAGCGGGAGGCGAGACCCAGTACTTC. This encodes CASSQGLAGGETQYF.

Here the CDR3 DNA reads TGTGCCAGCAGCCGGCTAGCGGGAGGACTCCAAGAGACCCAGTACTTC. Protein product: CASSRLAGGLQETQYF. V is TRBV7-2 and J is TRBJ2-5; 11 bases are a match to TRBD2. With V trimmed by 5 bases and J by 1 base, 6 bases remained unmatched. The CDR3 runs 16 residues. Germline V gene lookup returns CDR1 SGHTA and CDR2 FQGNSA. Variable domain in full (rest from reference TRBV7-2 and TRBJ2-5): GAGVSQSPSNKVTEKGKDVELRCDPISGHTALYWYRQSLGQGLEFLIYFQGNSAPDKSGLPSDRFSAERTGGSVSTLTIQRTQQEDSAVYLCASSRLAGGLQETQYFGPGTRLLVL.

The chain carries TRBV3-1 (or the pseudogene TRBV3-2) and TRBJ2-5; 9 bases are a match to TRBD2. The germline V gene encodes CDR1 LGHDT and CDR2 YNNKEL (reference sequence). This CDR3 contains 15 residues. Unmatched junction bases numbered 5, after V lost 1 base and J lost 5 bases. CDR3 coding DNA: TGTGCCAGCAGCCAAGCAGGGACTAGCAGGGAGACCCAGTACTTC. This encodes CASSQAGTSRETQYF.

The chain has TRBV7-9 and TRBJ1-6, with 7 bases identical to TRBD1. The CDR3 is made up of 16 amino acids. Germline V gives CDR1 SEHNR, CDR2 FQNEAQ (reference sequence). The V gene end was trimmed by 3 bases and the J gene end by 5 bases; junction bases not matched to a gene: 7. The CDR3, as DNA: TGTGCCAGCAGCTTGGGGCAGGGGGTGGATAATTCACCCCTCCACTTT. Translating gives CASSLGQGVDNSPLHF.

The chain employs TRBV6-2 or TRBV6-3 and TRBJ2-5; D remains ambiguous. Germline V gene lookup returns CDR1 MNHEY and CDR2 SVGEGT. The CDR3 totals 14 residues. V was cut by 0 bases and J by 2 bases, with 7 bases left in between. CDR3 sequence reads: CASSYSTLQETQYF. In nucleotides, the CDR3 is TGTGCCAGCAGTTACTCGACATTACAAGAGACCCAGTACTTC.

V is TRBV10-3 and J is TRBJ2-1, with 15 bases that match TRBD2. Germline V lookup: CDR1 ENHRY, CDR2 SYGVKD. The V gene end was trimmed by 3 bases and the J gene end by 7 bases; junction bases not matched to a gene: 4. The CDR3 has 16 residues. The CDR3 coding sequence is TGTGCCATCAGTGACGGACTAGCGGGAGGGGGGAATGAGCAGTTCTTC. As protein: CAISDGLAGGGNEQFF.

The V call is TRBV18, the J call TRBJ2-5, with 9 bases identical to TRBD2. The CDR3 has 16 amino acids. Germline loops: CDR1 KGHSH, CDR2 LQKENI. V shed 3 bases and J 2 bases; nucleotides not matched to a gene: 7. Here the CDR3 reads CASSPQTSGTQETQYF. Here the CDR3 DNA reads TGTGCCAGCTCACCCCAGACTAGCGGAACACAAGAGACCCAGTACTTC. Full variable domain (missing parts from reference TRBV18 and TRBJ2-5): NAGVMQNPRHLVRRRGQEARLRCSPMKGHSHVYWYRQLPEEGLKFMVYLQKENIIDESGMPKERFSAEFPKEGPSILRIQQVVRGDSAAYFCASSPQTSGTQETQYFGPGTRLLVL.

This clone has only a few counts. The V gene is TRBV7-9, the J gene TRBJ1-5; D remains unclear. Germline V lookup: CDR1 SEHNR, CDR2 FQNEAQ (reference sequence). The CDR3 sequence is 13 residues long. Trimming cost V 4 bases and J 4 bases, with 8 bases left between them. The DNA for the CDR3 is TGTGCCAGCAGCTCCGAGATGAATCAGCCCCAGCATTTT. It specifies CASSSEMNQPQHF.

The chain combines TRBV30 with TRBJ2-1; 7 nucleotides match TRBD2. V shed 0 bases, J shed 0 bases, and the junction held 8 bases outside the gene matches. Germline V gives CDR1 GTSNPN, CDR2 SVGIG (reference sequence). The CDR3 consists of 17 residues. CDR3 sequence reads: CAWSVLGSGLSYNEQFF. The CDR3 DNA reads TGTGCCTGGAGTGTACTGGGTAGCGGGCTCTCCTACAATGAGCAGTTCTTC. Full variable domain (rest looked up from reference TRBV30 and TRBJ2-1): SQTIHQWPATLVQPVGSPLSLECTVEGTSNPNLYWYRQAAGRGLQLLFYSVGIGQISSEVPQNLSASRPQDRQFILSSKKLLLSDSGFYLCAWSVLGSGLSYNEQFFGPGTRLTVL.

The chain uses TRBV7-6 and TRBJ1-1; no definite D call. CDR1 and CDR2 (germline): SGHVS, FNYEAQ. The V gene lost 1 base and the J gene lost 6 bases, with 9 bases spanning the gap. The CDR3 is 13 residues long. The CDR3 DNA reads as TGTGCCAGCAGCTTAGGTGCGGTAGCTGAAGCTTTCTTT. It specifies CASSLGAVAEAFF. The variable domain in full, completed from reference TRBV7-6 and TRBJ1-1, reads GAGVSQSPRYKVTKRGQDVALRCDPISGHVSLYWYRQALGQGPEFLTYFNYEAQQDKSGLPNDRFSAERPEGSISTLTIQRTEQRDSAMYRCASSLGAVAEAFFGQGTRLTVV.